Only a few counts were recorded for the clone carrying this TCR beta chain. What it binds is not known. At the DNA level, this CDR3 is encoded by other sequences in the same sample as well. These data belong to a study of cytomegalovirus exposure and HLA in healthy donors. 60 Vbeta and 13 Jbeta primers were used in PCR. Assay: immunoSEQ multiplex PCR; the TCRdb copy retains only in-frame clones and omits some. Among over 120,000 clones listed, almost 85% were seen once. Findings and limits, study-wide: Specific recognition of CMV antigens was confirmed in vitro for a few chains (all CMV-associated). Researchers catalogued approximately 160 TCR beta chains as cytomegalovirus-associated. Trimming of TCR beta V- and J-genes showed a link, identified in a later analysis, to a missense DCLRE1C variant. The later analysis indicated that the majority of CMV-associated TCR beta chains appeared HLA-restricted.

Germline-derived CDR1 and CDR2 are SGDLS and YYNGEE. CDR3 length equals 16 residues. V dropped 0 bases and J dropped 0 bases, with 11 bases sitting between them. Sequenced sample: PBMCs. The source of this sequence is a woman in her sixties in good health and CMV-seropositive. The chain employs TRBV9 and TRBJ2-3, with TRBD2 as a possible D gene (6 bases). CDR3 residues: CASSVDGGSSTDTQYF. In DNA, the CDR3 is TGTGCCAGCAGCGTAGACGGGGGATCTAGCACAGATACGCAGTATTTT.